This T cell receptor (beta chain) appears in the sequencing data of a study of graft-versus-host responses after intestinal transplantation. About the research overall: Each patient got anti-thymocyte globulin induction, then tacrolimus and steroids for around three years. General study results and limits: GvH clones surfaced in recipient marrow, some emerging earlier in ileum or blood. Where graft-donor T cell macrochimerism was present, patients had high graft-versus-host to host-versus-graft clonal ratios in allografts. Early HvG declines after transplant were associated with peak circulating GvH clone levels.

Sequenced by immunoSEQ multiplex PCR; TCRdb stores in-frame clones only, minus some. Of about 25,000 clones in the sample, about 93% were seen once. Trimming cost V 2 bases and J 4 bases, with 13 bases left between them. Germline loops: CDR1 MGHRA, CDR2 YSYEKL. CDR3 length equals 15 residues. Worth noting for this clone: What it recognizes is unknown.

Sequenced here: PBMCs, sampled roughly 32 days after intestinal transplant. V is TRBV4-1 and J is TRBJ2-3; weak D call: TRBD1 (6 bases). The sequence was collected from a human patient who received an intestinal transplant, so some T cells may come from the graft donor. CDR3 protein: CASSQLGRGSDTQYF. The CDR3 DNA reads as TGCGCCAGCAGCCAATTAGGCAGGGGATCAGATACGCAGTATTTT.